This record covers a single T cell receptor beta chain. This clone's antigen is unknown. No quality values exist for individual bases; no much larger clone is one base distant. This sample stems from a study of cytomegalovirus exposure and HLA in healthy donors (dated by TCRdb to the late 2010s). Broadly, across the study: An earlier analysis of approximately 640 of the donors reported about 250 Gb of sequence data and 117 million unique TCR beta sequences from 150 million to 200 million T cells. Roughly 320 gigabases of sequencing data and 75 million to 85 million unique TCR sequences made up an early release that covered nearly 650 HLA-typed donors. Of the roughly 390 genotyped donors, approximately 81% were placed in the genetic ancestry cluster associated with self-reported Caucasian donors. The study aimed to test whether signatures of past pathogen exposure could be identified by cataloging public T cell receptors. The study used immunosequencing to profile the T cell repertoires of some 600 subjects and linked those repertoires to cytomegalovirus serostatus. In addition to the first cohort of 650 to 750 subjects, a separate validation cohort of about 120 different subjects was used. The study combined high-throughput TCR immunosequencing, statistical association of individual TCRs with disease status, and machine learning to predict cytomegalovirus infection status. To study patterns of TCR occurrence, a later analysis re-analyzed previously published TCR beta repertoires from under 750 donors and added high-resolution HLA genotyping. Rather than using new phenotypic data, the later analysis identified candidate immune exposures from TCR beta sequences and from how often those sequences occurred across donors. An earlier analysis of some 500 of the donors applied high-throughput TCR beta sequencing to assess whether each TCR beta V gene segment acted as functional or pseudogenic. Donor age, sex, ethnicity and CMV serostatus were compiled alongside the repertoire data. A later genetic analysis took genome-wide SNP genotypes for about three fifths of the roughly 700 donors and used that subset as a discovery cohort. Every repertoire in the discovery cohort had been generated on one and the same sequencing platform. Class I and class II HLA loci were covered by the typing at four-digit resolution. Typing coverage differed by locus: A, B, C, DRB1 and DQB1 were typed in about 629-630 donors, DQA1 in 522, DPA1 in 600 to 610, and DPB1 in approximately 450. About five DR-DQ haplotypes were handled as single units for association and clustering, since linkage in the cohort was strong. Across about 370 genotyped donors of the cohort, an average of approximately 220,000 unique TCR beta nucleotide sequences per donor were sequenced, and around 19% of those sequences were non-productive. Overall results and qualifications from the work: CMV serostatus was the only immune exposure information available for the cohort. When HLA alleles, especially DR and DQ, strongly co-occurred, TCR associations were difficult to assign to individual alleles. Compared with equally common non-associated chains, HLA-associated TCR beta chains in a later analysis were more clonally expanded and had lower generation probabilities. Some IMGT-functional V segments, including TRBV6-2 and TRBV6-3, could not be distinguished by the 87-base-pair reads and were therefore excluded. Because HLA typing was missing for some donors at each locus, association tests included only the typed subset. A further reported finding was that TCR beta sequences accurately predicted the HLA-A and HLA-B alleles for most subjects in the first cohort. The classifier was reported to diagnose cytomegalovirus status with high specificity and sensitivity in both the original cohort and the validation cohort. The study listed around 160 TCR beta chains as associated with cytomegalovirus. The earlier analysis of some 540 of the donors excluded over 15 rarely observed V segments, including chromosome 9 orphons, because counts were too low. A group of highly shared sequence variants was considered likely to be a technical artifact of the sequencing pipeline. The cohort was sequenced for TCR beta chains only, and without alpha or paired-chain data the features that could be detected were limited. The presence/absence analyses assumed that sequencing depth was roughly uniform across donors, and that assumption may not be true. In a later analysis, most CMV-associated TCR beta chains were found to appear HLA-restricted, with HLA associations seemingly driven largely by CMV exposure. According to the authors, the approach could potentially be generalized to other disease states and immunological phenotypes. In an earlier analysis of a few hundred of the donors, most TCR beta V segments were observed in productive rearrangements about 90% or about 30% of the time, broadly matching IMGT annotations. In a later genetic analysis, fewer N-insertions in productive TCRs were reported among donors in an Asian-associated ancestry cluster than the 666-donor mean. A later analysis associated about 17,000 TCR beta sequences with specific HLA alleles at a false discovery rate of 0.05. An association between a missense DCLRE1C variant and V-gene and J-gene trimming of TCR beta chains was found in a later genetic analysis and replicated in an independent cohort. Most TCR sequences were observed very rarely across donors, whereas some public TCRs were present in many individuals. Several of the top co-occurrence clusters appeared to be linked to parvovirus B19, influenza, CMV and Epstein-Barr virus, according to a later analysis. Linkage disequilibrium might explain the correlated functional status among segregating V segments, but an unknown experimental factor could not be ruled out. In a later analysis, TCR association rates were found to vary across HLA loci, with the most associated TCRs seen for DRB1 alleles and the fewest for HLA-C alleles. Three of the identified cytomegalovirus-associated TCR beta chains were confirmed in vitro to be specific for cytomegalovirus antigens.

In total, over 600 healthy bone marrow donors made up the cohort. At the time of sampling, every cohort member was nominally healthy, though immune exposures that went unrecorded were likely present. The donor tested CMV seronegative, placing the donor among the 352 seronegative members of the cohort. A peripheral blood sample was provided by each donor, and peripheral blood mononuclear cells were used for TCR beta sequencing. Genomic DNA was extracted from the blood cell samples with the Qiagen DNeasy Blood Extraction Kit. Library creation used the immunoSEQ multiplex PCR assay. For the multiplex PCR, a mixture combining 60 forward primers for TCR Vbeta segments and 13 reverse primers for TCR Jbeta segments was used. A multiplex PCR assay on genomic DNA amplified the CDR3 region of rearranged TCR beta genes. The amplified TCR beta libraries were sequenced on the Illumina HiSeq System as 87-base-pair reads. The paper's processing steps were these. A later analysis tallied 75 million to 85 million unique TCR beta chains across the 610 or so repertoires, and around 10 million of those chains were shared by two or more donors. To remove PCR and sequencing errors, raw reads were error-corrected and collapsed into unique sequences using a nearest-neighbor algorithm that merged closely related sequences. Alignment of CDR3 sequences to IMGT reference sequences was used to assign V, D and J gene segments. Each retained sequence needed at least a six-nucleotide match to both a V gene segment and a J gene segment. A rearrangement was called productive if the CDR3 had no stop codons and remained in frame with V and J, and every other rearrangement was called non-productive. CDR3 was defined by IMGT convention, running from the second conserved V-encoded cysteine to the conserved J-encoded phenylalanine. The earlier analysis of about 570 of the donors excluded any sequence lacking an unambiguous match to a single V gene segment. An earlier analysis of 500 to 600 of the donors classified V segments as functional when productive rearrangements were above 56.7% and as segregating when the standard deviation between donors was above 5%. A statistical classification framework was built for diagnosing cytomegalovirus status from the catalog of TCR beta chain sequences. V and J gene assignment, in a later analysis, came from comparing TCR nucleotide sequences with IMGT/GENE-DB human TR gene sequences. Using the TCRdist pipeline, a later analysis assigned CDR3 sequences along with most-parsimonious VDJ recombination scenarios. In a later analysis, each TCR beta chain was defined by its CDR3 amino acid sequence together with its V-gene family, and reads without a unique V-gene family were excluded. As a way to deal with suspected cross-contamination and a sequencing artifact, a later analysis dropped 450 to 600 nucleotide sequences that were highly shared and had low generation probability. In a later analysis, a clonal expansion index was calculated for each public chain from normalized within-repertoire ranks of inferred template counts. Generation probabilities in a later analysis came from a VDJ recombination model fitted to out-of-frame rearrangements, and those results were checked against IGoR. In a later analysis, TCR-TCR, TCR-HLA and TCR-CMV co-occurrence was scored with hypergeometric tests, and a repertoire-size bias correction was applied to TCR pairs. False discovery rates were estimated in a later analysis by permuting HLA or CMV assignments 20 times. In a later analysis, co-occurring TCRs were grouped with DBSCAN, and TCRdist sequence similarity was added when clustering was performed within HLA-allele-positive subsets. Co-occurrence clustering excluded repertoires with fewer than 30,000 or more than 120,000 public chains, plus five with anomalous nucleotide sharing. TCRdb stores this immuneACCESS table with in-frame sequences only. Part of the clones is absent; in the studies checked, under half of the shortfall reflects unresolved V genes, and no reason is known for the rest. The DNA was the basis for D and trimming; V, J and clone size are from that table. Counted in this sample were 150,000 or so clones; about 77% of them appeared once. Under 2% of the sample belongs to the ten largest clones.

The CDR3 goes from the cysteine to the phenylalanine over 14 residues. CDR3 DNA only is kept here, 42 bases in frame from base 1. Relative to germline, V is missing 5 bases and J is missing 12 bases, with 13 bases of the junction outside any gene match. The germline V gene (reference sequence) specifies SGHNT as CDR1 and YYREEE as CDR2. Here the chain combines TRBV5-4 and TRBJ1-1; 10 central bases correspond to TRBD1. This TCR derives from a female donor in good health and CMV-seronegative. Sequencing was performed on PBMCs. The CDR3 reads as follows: CASRHPGQGIQSFF. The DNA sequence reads TGTGCCAGCAGGCACCCGGGACAGGGGATCCAATCTTTCTTT.